This entry concerns a single TCR beta chain. The specificity of this receptor is unknown. No base quality information exists; no much larger clone differs at one position. V loses 0 bases, J loses 4 bases, and the germline ends lie 19 bases apart. CDR1 and CDR2 (LGHNA, YSLEER) derive from the germline V gene. Including cysteine and phenylalanine, the CDR3 has 18 amino acids. This entry keeps only the CDR3 DNA: 54 bases, framed from base 1. The study evaluated CTLA-4 blockade (ipilimumab) given together with focal radiation therapy in patients who had chemo-refractory metastatic non-small-cell lung cancer. The library relied on the immunoSEQ multiplex PCR assay. The table comes from immuneACCESS by way of TCRdb, which keeps in-frame sequences with V and J called. Part of the clones is missing from these tables; in studies checked, under half for an unresolved V gene and the rest for unknown reasons. This sample lists around 70,000 clones; around 77% were detected once. The ten largest account for about 16% of the sample.

This sample was taken from a study of radiotherapy plus CTLA-4 blockade in lung cancer (dated by TCRdb to 2017 to 2018). Broadly, across the study: Objective responses were observed in 18% of enrolled patients, and disease control was achieved in roughly 30%. Points the paper makes about the study in general: Early dynamic changes in blood T cell clones, together with increased serum interferon-beta after radiation, were reported as the strongest predictors of response. After treatment with radiotherapy and ipilimumab, TCR clones that came from tumors expanded in the peripheral blood.

Rearrangement joined TRBV4-3 to TRBJ1-5; TRBD1 might be the D gene, on 6 matching bases. This TCR came from a human donor with non-small cell lung cancer whose response to radiotherapy plus ipilimumab could not be evaluated. Some clones in this sample may be carry-over from other donors' samples. Specimen: peripheral blood, collected from a patient treated with radiotherapy plus ipilimumab. This receptor carries the CDR3 CASSQDLLRGQLNQPQHF. The nucleotides are TGCGCCAGCAGCCAAGATCTGCTGCGCGGACAGCTGAATCAGCCCCAGCATTTT.